The 30 T cell receptor beta chains below were found in one sample sequenced in a study of cytomegalovirus exposure and HLA in healthy donors. A multiplex PCR was run with 60 Vbeta primers and 13 Jbeta primers. This table comes from immunoSEQ multiplex PCR, and its TCRdb copy is limited to in-frame clones, with some not included. The sample lists under 200,000 clones, about 59% occurring once. The specimen was PBMCs. The source of these receptors is a man aged 40-49 years in good health and CMV-seronegative.

V usage is TRBV7-2 and J usage is TRBJ1-1; D gene uncertain. This CDR3 has 13 residues. The germline V gene encodes CDR1 SGHTA and CDR2 FQGNSA. V lost 3 bases and J 1 base, leaving 6 bases between the germline ends. The CDR3, as DNA: TGTGCCAGCAGCTTCAACGGGAACACTGAAGCTTTCTTT. The encoded protein is CASSFNGNTEAFF.

This sequence joins TRBV5-6 and TRBJ2-4; 9 bases line up with TRBD1. Germline CDR1 is SGHDT and CDR2 is YYEEEE. V shed 0 bases, J shed 15 bases, and the junction held 1 base outside the gene matches. The CDR3 length is 11 residues. CDR3 sequence reads: CASSLGDRAYF. The DNA for the CDR3 is TGTGCCAGCAGCTTGGGGGACAGGGCGTACTTC.

This clone was detected once. V and J are TRBV4-2 and TRBJ2-5; possibly TRBD2 for D (7 bases). Trimming removed 1 base from V and 5 bases from J, with 14 bases in between. The CDR3 spans 15 residues. Germline V gene lookup returns CDR1 LGHNA and CDR2 YNFKEQ. The CDR3 DNA reads TGTGCCAGCAGCCAAGTAGGGGGGGCCGTTGAGACCCAGTACTTC. Translation: CASSQVGGAVETQYF.

This clone showed up just a few times. This chain links TRBV11-1 with TRBJ1-1, with 9 nucleotides matching TRBD1. Germline V gene data show CDR1 as SGHAT and CDR2 as FQDESV (reference sequence). The CDR3 has 16 amino acids. V shed 5 bases, J shed 1 base, and the junction held 8 bases outside the gene matches. CDR3 in DNA: TGTGCCAGCAGCCCTAGGGACAGGGTGGGGAACACTGAAGCTTTCTTT. Its protein product is CASSPRDRVGNTEAFF.

The genes are TRBV11-2 and TRBJ2-5; D perhaps matches TRBD2 (6 bases). This CDR3 comprises 14 residues. Trimming removed 1 base from V and 2 bases from J, with 8 bases in between. Germline lookup yields CDR1 SGHAT and CDR2 FQNNGV. This CDR3 is CASSLGRGQETQYF. DNA for the CDR3: TGTGCCAGCAGCTTAGGGCGGGGTCAAGAGACCCAGTACTTC.

This clone showed up just a few times. The rearrangement uses TRBV19 and TRBJ2-6; 9 bases match TRBD2. This CDR3 is built from 18 residues. J lost 2 bases, V lost 5 bases, and 10 bases had no gene match. CDR1 LNHDA and CDR2 SQIVND come from the germline V gene (reference sequence). The DNA of the CDR3 is TGTGCCAGTAGTGTCGGGACTAGCATACGGGCTGGGGCCAACGTCCTGACTTTC. This gives the protein CASSVGTSIRAGANVLTF.

The rearrangement uses TRBV6-4 and TRBJ2-3; 8 bases are shared with TRBD1. The CDR3 contains 15 residues. Per germline, CDR1 MRHNA and CDR2 SNTAGT. J gave up 4 bases and V 0 bases, and 3 bases lay outside the gene matches. CDR3 sequence (DNA): TGTGCCAGCAGTGACTCGGGACAGGTCGCAGATACGCAGTATTTT. Its translation is CASSDSGQVADTQYF.

The rearrangement uses TRBV6-1 and TRBJ2-7; 10 bases line up with TRBD1. The CDR3 length is 14 residues. Germline V CDR1 and CDR2: MNHNS, SASEGT. The junction had 5 bases not matched to a gene; V was cut back by 6 bases and J by 3 bases. CDR3 bases: TGTGCCAGCAGGCCAGGACAGGGGGACTACGAGCAGTACTTC. This gives the protein CASRPGQGDYEQYF.

Here the CDR3 reads CARSPPGRTAIYGYTF. The CDR3 nucleotides read TGTGCCAGAAGCCCCCCAGGCCGGACAGCGATTTATGGCTACACCTTC. The rearrangement uses TRBV5-3 and TRBJ1-2, with a weak D call TRBD1 (6 bases). TRBV5-3 is an open reading frame, and its role is uncertain. Trimming took off 4 bases at V and 5 bases at J, with 21 bases between the two ends. The CDR3 is 16 amino acids.

The chain joins TRBV30 to TRBJ1-1; 7 bases map to TRBD1. Looked up from germline, CDR1 is GTSNPN and CDR2 is SVGIG (reference sequence). The CDR3 has 18 residues. V lost 0 bases to trimming and J lost 1 base; unmatched junction nucleotides: 14. CDR3: CAWSVLFARKGANTEAFF. The CDR3, as DNA: TGTGCCTGGAGTGTACTTTTCGCGCGTAAGGGGGCGAACACTGAAGCTTTCTTT.

The chain uses TRBV5-1 and TRBJ2-5; the D gene is possibly TRBD1 (5 bases). The CDR3 loop spans 14 amino acids. CDR1 and CDR2 (germline): SGHRS, YFSETQ. V lost 0 bases and J 1 base, leaving 7 bases between the germline ends. The CDR3 bases are TGCGCCAGCAGCTTGGGACAGATCCAAGAGACCCAGTACTTC. This sequence encodes CASSLGQIQETQYF.

This clone has more than one count but fewer than ten. This chain links TRBV11-2 with TRBJ2-3, with D perhaps matching TRBD1 (5 bases). Between the trimmed V and J ends, which lost 0 bases and 1 base, there was a span of 8 bases. Per the germline V gene, CDR1 is SGHAT and CDR2 is FQNNGV. The CDR3 loop spans 15 amino acids. CDR3 protein: CASSLDDSRTDTQYF. CDR3 coding DNA: TGTGCCAGCAGCTTAGACGACAGCCGCACAGATACGCAGTATTTT.

This chain uses TRBV30 with TRBJ1-2; tentative D call: TRBD1 (5 bases). This CDR3 contains 14 residues. Trimming cost V 2 bases and J 8 bases, with 18 bases left between them. Germline CDR1 reads GTSNPN; CDR2 reads SVGIG (reference sequence). CDR3: CAWSPESTVMGYTF. Written as DNA, the CDR3 is TGTGCCTGGAGTCCTGAGTCGACAGTTATGGGCTACACCTTC.

The genes are TRBV7-2 and TRBJ2-2; tentatively, D is TRBD2 (6 bases). V lost 5 bases to trimming and J lost 7 bases, with 20 bases between them. The CDR3 is 16 residues long. CDR1 is SGHTA, CDR2 FQGNSA, per germline. The CDR3, as DNA: TGTGCCAGCAGCCCCGGGACTGGCCGAGCCGGCGGGGAGCTGTTTTTT. It is translated as CASSPGTGRAGGELFF. Looking up the rest from reference TRBV7-2 and TRBJ2-2 gives the full variable domain: GAGVSQSPSNKVTEKGKDVELRCDPISGHTALYWYRQSLGQGLEFLIYFQGNSAPDKSGLPSDRFSAERTGGSVSTLTIQRTQQEDSAVYLCASSPGTGRAGGELFFGEGSRLTVL.

In its sample, this clone was seen once. Relative to the germline gene, one junction end is altered; a read error may explain this. The gene calls are TRBV7-9 and TRBJ2-1; TRBD1 matches at 9 bases. Germline V gene lookup returns CDR1 SEHNR and CDR2 FQNEAQ (reference sequence). CDR3 length: 13 amino acids. CDR3 nucleotide sequence: TGTTCCAGCAGCGAGCGACAGGGGGAGGAGCAGTTCTTC. Protein product: CSSSERQGEEQFF.

The chain has TRBV11-2 and TRBJ1-1, with D unclear. Trimming removed 0 bases from V and 3 bases from J, with 14 bases in between. Germline loops: CDR1 SGHAT, CDR2 FQNNGV. The CDR3 length is 16 residues. CDR3: CASSLDPSGSDTEAFF. The DNA of the CDR3 is TGTGCCAGCAGCTTAGATCCTTCCGGGTCGGACACTGAAGCTTTCTTT.

For this clone: Since the CDR3 does not end with the conserved phenylalanine or tryptophan, this likely comes from a read error. This rearrangement joins TRBV7-8 to TRBJ1-2; TRBD1 is a possible D gene (6 bases). Germline CDR1 reads SGHVS; CDR2 reads FQNEAQ. This CDR3 has 14 amino acids. Between the trimmed V and J ends, which lost 4 bases and 2 bases, there was a span of 11 bases. In DNA, the CDR3 is TGTGCCAGCAGCTGGACACAGGGAAACTATGGCTACACCCTC. The encoded protein is CASSWTQGNYGYTL.

The gene calls are TRBV5-6 and TRBJ1-4, with a tentative D call TRBD1 (6 bases). The V gene's germline CDR1 is SGHDT and CDR2 YYEEEE. CDR3 size: 19 residues. V was trimmed by 4 bases and J by 3 bases, leaving 25 bases between them. The DNA of the CDR3 is TGTGCCAGCAGCCTACAATGGGCAGGGGTCAGTGGTCCTAATGAAAAACTGTTTTTT. Translating it yields CASSLQWAGVSGPNEKLFF.

V gene TRBV5-1 combines with J gene TRBJ1-1, with TRBD1 as a possible D gene (6 bases). V lost 0 bases and J 2 bases, leaving 8 bases between the germline ends. The germline V gene has CDR1 SGHRS and CDR2 YFSETQ. This CDR3 spans 14 amino acids. The CDR3 here is CASSLAGQNTEAFF. In DNA form, the CDR3 reads TGCGCCAGCAGCTTGGCGGGACAAAACACTGAAGCTTTCTTT.

The chain employs TRBV6-1 and TRBJ2-1; 10 bases match TRBD2. Trimming at V came to 0 bases and at J to 2 bases, leaving 1 base not matched to a gene. The length of the CDR3 is 16 residues. CDR1 is MNHNS and CDR2 is SASEGT in the germline V gene. This CDR3 is CASSEASGGTYNEQFF. CDR3 DNA sequence: TGTGCCAGCAGTGAAGCTAGCGGGGGGACCTACAATGAGCAGTTCTTC.

This chain joins TRBV6-6 and TRBJ1-4; perhaps TRBD1 as D (6 bases). Germline values: CDR1 MNHNY, CDR2 SVGAGI (reference sequence). With 5 bases removed from V and 3 bases from J, the gap between germline ends came to 16 bases. CDR3 length: 16 residues. The DNA for the CDR3 is TGTGCCAGCAGTCTTGGAAATCCAGGGGCTAATGAAAAACTGTTTTTT. It codes for CASSLGNPGANEKLFF.

This sequence joins TRBV7-2 and TRBJ2-5; 9 bases are shared with TRBD2. Germline lookup yields CDR1 SGHTA and CDR2 FQGNSA. This CDR3 has 15 amino acids. J gave up 5 bases and V 7 bases, and 11 bases lay outside the gene matches. CDR3 nucleotide sequence: TGTGCCAGCAATGGGTTAGCGGGGGTCCGGGAGACCCAGTACTTC. Protein product: CASNGLAGVRETQYF.

The table lists this clone with a few counts. The rearrangement links TRBV30 to TRBJ2-1; a weak D match, TRBD1 (5 bases). The CDR3 contains 12 residues. Trimming removed 2 bases from V and 7 bases from J, with 9 bases in between. Germline V gene sequence: CDR1 GTSNPN, CDR2 SVGIG (reference sequence). As DNA, the CDR3 is TGTGCCTGGAGTCGTCAGGGAAATGAGCAGTTCTTC. As protein: CAWSRQGNEQFF.

V usage is TRBV7-9 and J usage is TRBJ2-1; no definite D call. The CDR3 loop spans 14 amino acids. The ends were cut back, 0 bases at V and 4 bases at J, with 7 bases in the middle. Looked up from germline, CDR1 is SEHNR and CDR2 is FQNEAQ (reference sequence). The CDR3 DNA sequence: TGTGCCAGCAGCTTAGCGGCCCTTTACAATGAGCAGTTCTTC. This codes for CASSLAALYNEQFF.

The chain uses TRBV15 and TRBJ1-2; TRBD1 might be the D (5 bases). Germline V gives CDR1 LNHNV, CDR2 YYDKDF (reference sequence). The CDR3 has 14 amino acids. V was cut by 1 base and J by 7 bases, with 13 bases left in between. The CDR3 sequence is CATSRVFREVGYTF. The CDR3 region has the DNA TGTGCCACCAGCAGAGTCTTCAGGGAGGTTGGCTACACCTTC.

The rearrangement uses TRBV11-2 and TRBJ1-1; D might be TRBD1 (6 bases). CDR1 is SGHAT and CDR2 is FQNNGV in the germline V gene. V dropped 5 bases and J dropped 4 bases, with 17 bases sitting between them. The CDR3 spans 15 residues. This CDR3 reads CASSQAGGGGTEAFF. The CDR3 DNA sequence: TGTGCCAGCAGCCAGGCGGGGGGAGGGGGCACTGAAGCTTTCTTT.

This clone was detected only once. J is TRBJ2-3 and V is TRBV5-1, with 13 bases matching TRBD2. The CDR3 length is 15 residues. Germline values: CDR1 SGHRS, CDR2 YFSETQ. The junction had 4 bases not matched to a gene; V was cut back by 3 bases and J by 6 bases. This CDR3 is CASSSTSGGFDTQYF. CDR3 bases: TGCGCCAGCAGCTCGACTAGCGGGGGGTTTGATACGCAGTATTTT.

In this sample, this clone turned up a few times. The chain employs TRBV19 and TRBJ1-5; 9 bases agree with TRBD1. Germline CDR1 LNHDA, CDR2 SQIVND (reference sequence). The trim removed 6 bases at V and 7 bases at J, leaving 7 bases unmatched. The CDR3 extends over 14 amino acids. CDR3 nucleotide sequence: TGTGCCAGTAGCCGGACAGGGGCTGGCCAGCCCCAGCATTTT. Its protein is CASSRTGAGQPQHF.

Only a few counts were recorded for this clone. The rearrangement uses TRBV19 and TRBJ2-5; 7 bases are a match to TRBD2. V was clipped by 4 bases and J by 1 base; unmatched bases: 6. The germline CDR1 and CDR2 sequences are LNHDA and SQIVND (reference sequence). CDR3 length: 15 residues. This CDR3 reads CASSNSRGVQETQYF. In nucleotides, the CDR3 is TGTGCCAGTAGTAACAGCCGGGGGGTCCAAGAGACCCAGTACTTC. Using reference TRBV19 and TRBJ2-5 for the parts outside the CDR3, the full variable domain is DGGITQSPKYLFRKEGQNVTLSCEQNLNHDAMYWYRQDPGQGLRLIYYSQIVNDFQKGDIAEGYSVSREKKESFPLTVTSAQKNPTAFYLCASSNSRGVQETQYFGPGTRLLVL.

This clone was counted a few times. This chain connects TRBV7-2 to TRBJ1-2, with D uncertain. The germline gives CDR1 SGHTA, CDR2 FQGNSA. Trimming shortened V by 1 base and J by 2 bases, and 8 bases separated the two germline ends. CDR3 size: 14 residues. In nucleotides, the CDR3 is TGTGCCAGCAGCTTAGTGGCACACAACTATGGCTACACCTTC. Protein: CASSLVAHNYGYTF.